One sample yielded the 14 T cell receptor beta chains listed below, sequenced in a study of T cells in women clearing cervical HPV infection. Profiling relied on immunoSEQ multiplex PCR, and the TCRdb table lists in-frame clones only, not all of them. In total, the table holds about 26,000 clones. The material sequenced was blood buffy coat. The receptors shown here come from a woman between 18 and 70 years old with a cervical HPV16 infection that either progressed to CIN3+ or cleared (not recorded which).

Concerning this clone: Read coverage stops 3 residues before the CDR3 terminus; the germline J gene supplies the remainder. V and J are TRBV5-1 and TRBJ1-2, with 8 bases aligning to TRBD1. The germline gives CDR1 SGHRS, CDR2 YFSETQ. V lost 4 bases and J lost 4; bases outside the gene matches: 6. This CDR3 is 14 amino acids long. The CDR3 spells CASSNSGTGYGYTF. The CDR3 bases that were read are TGCGCCAGCAGCAACTCCGGGACAGGCTATGGC.

Regarding this clone: The CDR3 extends 3 residues past the end of the read, so its final part is completed from the germline J gene. The genes are TRBV20-1 and TRBJ2-5; maybe TRBD1 (5 bases). V shed 3 bases and J shed 2 bases, with 19 bases lying between them. Germline CDR1 reads DFQATT; CDR2 reads SNEGSKA (reference sequence). The CDR3 runs 16 residues. CDR3 DNA, as far as it was read: TGCAGTGCTAGGGGCCGGAATAGGGGCGGACAAGAGACC. Amino acids: CSARGRNRGGQET. The full CDR3 is CSARGRNRGGQETQYF.

With regard to this clone: Read data end 3 residues before the CDR3 end; the end is taken from the germline J gene. V gene TRBV5-1 combines with J gene TRBJ2-1, with a tentative D call TRBD2 (5 bases). The CDR3 length is 17 residues. The V gene's germline CDR1 is SGHRS and CDR2 YFSETQ. V was trimmed by 5 bases and J by 1 base, leaving 19 bases between them. The CDR3 DNA, read in part, is TGCGCCAGCAGTTCCGGGGTTAGTTTATGGTCCTACAATGAG. This translates into CASSSGVSLWSYNE. The full CDR3 protein reads CASSSGVSLWSYNEQFF.

As concerns this clone: The CDR3 is cut off 3 residues early in the read; its end comes from the germline J gene. The chain links TRBV19 to TRBJ1-5; perhaps TRBD1 as D (5 bases). Germline V gene data show CDR1 as LNHDA and CDR2 as SQIVND (reference sequence). The CDR3 runs 14 residues. Trimming removed 5 bases from V and 5 bases from J, with 13 bases in between. CDR3 bases read: TGTGCCAGTAGTGTTGACAGAGACTATCAGCCC. This sequence encodes CASSVDRDYQP. The entire CDR3 reads CASSVDRDYQPQHF.

The CDR3: CASRGTGTNSPLHF. CDR3 bases read: TGTGCCAGCAGGGGGACAGGGACTAATTCACCC. The chain joins TRBV2 to TRBJ1-6, with 9 nucleotides matching TRBD1. The read terminates 3 residues ahead of where the CDR3 ends, so the germline J gene completes it. The CDR3 is 14 amino acids. Trimming took 6 bases from V and 6 from J; bases not matched to a gene: 3. The V gene's germline CDR1 is SNHLY and CDR2 FYNNEI. Using reference TRBV2 and TRBJ1-6 for the parts outside the CDR3, the full variable domain is EPEVTQTPSHQVTQMGQEVILRCVPISNHLYFYWYRQILGQKVEFLVSFYNNEISEKSEIFDDQFSVERPDGSNFTLKIRSTKLEDSAMYFCASRGTGTNSPLHFGNGTRLTVT.

About this clone: The CDR3 is cut off 3 residues early in the read; its end comes from the germline J gene. The V and J genes are TRBV7-2 and TRBJ1-4; weak D call: TRBD1 (6 bases). V gave up 5 bases and J gave up 10 bases, with 14 bases separating them. The CDR3 sequence is 13 residues long. Per germline, CDR1 SGHTA and CDR2 FQGNSA. The CDR3 spells CASSPRQEGKLFF. The sequenced part of the CDR3 DNA is TGTGCCAGCAGCCCAAGACAGGAAGGAAAA.

Details on this clone: The sequence runs out 3 residues before the end of the CDR3; the remainder is reconstructed from the germline J gene. The chain has TRBV2 and TRBJ1-2, with 9 bases aligning to TRBD1. This CDR3 region has 13 residues. Germline V gene sequence: CDR1 SNHLY, CDR2 FYNNEI. This CDR3 reads CASSSRQGGGYTF. Partial CDR3 DNA: TGTGCCAGCAGCTCCAGACAGGGGGGCGGC.

Concerning this clone: Read sequence stops 3 residues before the CDR3 end, and the germline J gene provides the missing end. This chain uses TRBV5-1 with TRBJ2-7; no clear D gene. Trimming pared 0 bases from V and 0 bases from J, leaving 10 bases between. This CDR3 region has 15 residues. Germline-derived CDR1 and CDR2 are SGHRS and YFSETQ. The CDR3 sequence: CASSLEVFGSYEQYF. CDR3 bases read: TGCGCCAGCAGCTTGGAAGTTTTCGGCTCCTACGAG.

Turning to this clone: The read is 3 residues too short to cover the CDR3 end, so that end is filled in from the germline J gene. The J gene is TRBJ1-2, the V gene TRBV19; a possible D gene is TRBD1 (6 bases). Trimming took off 5 bases at V and 2 bases at J, with 27 bases between the two ends. CDR1 and CDR2 from the germline V gene are LNHDA and SQIVND (reference sequence). The CDR3 totals 19 residues. The covered CDR3 bases are TGTGCCAGTAGTGGTGTCCTCGAAACGGGGACACCTTCGAACTATGGC. This gives the protein CASSGVLETGTPSNYG. The whole CDR3 protein reads CASSGVLETGTPSNYGYTF.

Concerning this clone: The read terminates 3 residues before the CDR3 end, so the remaining end is supplied by the germline J gene. The J gene is TRBJ2-5, the V gene TRBV6-2 or TRBV6-3; 7 bases are shared with TRBD2. The CDR3 extends over 14 amino acids. The V segment lost 5 bases and the J segment 1 base; nucleotides outside the gene matches: 4. Germline CDR1 MNHEY, CDR2 SVGEGT. The CDR3 loop reads CASSPGGGQETQYF. The covered CDR3 bases are TGTGCCAGCAGTCCCGGCGGGGGCCAAGAGACC.

Note on this clone: Sequencing ends 3 residues short of the CDR3 end; the germline J gene provides the rest. The V call is TRBV20-1, the J call TRBJ2-5; TRBD2 is a possible D gene (5 bases). The germline CDR1 and CDR2 sequences are DFQATT and SNEGSKA (reference sequence). The CDR3 loop spans 12 amino acids. V shed 2 bases and J shed 4 bases, with 8 bases lying between them. CDR3 in amino acids: CSARYRGETQYF. The sequenced CDR3 bases are TGCAGTGCTAGATATCGGGGAGAGACC.

CDR3 amino acids: CASTPGETQYF. Incomplete CDR3 DNA: TGTGCCAGCACTCCGGGGGAGACG. The chain uses TRBV7-8 and TRBJ2-3; maybe TRBD2 (6 bases). The missing CDR3 end, 3 residues past where the read stops, is filled in from the germline J gene. Germline V gene data show CDR1 as SGHVS and CDR2 as FQNEAQ. The CDR3 spans 11 residues.

Concerning this clone itself: The read terminates 3 residues before the CDR3 end, so the remaining end is supplied by the germline J gene. The chain couples TRBV5-4 to TRBJ2-5, with a possible D match to TRBD1 (6 bases). CDR1 SGHNT and CDR2 YYREEE come from the germline V gene (reference sequence). This CDR3 spans 14 amino acids. Partial CDR3 DNA: TGTGCCAGCAGCTTGGCCAGGGGCACAGATACC. Amino acids: CASSLARGTDT. The CDR3 reads in full as CASSLARGTDTQYF.

Concerning this clone itself: The CDR3 goes on 3 residues after the read ends, and that part is filled in from the germline J gene. This chain links TRBV5-1 with TRBJ1-1; D not certain. The germline V gene has CDR1 SGHRS and CDR2 YFSETQ. Trimming cost V 6 bases and J 1 base, with 13 bases left between them. The CDR3 has 14 amino acids. The sequenced part of the CDR3 DNA is TGCGCCAGCAAAGCAAACCCCCAGAACACTGAA. Protein: CASKANPQNTE. The full CDR3 is CASKANPQNTEAFF.